This is a list of T cell receptor beta chains from one sample in a study of identical twins. TCRdb ran MiXCR on the 5' RACE reads and lists one entry per CDR3 protein. This repertoire shows 600,000 to 800,000 distinct CDR3 sequences, around 20% found once; its top ten account for about 4.3%. These same data were also listed under a study on T cells expressing NK-cell markers.

The sample was PBMCs. These receptors came from a woman between 18 and 29 years old in good health. Both conserved end residues are trimmed from each CDR3. The order of the fields is V gene, J gene, clone size, CDR3 protein. Part of the rows lack a size; the others show once, few, many or a class for expanded clones.

>TRBV9|TRBJ2-1|-
ASSVSTSHNEQF
>TRBV5-1|TRBJ2-1|few
ASWGSYNEQF
>TRBV5-1|TRBJ2-1|-
ASSVRLAGGENEQF
>TRBV28|TRBJ1-4|-
ASSPSPGFNEKLF
>TRBV6-2/TRBV6-3|TRBJ2-7|-
ASSYPGGPRPYEQY
>TRBV6-1|TRBJ1-4|few
ASTSGINEKLF
>TRBV5-4|TRBJ2-7|few
ASSPHSGGESYEQY
>TRBV5-1|TRBJ2-1|-
ASSERGLGFGEQF
>TRBV10-3|TRBJ2-2|many
AISGAGELF
>TRBV10-3|TRBJ2-3|many
ASVQGPTHTDTQY
>TRBV12-3/TRBV12-4|TRBJ1-2|-
ASSTRQGVANYGYT
>TRBV12-3/TRBV12-4|TRBJ1-1|few
ASSFPQGQAF
>TRBV20-1|TRBJ2-4|-
SARDMRGEEGQY
>TRBV7-8|TRBJ2-3|few
ASSPVTGESTDTQY
>TRBV6-1|TRBJ2-6|-
ASSKGTGTGANVLT
>TRBV12-3/TRBV12-4|TRBJ2-1|medium-sized
ASSRPTSGSYSYNEQF
>TRBV10-3|TRBJ2-5|-
AISESDRISVGETQY
>TRBV20-1|TRBJ1-3|-
SASSPGGSGNTIY
>TRBV12-5|TRBJ2-5|-
ASGLGSAAEETQY
>TRBV6-5|TRBJ1-5|many
ASSLTGGSGQPQH
>TRBV9|TRBJ2-1|-
ASSPTSRLPYNEQF
>TRBV6-4|TRBJ1-5|-
ASSDGHGNQPQH
>TRBV6-5|TRBJ2-7|few
ASSYSTGAYEQY
>TRBV9|TRBJ1-3|few
ASSVGQFSGNTIY
>TRBV20-1|TRBJ1-1|-
SARREEAF
>TRBV20-1|TRBJ2-2|-
SASPQKGPGTGELF
>TRBV9|TRBJ2-3|few
ASSATTDTQY
>TRBV7-2|TRBJ2-5|few
ASSWTRGVQETQY
>TRBV20-1|TRBJ2-3|few
SARGIKWGDTQY
>TRBV12-3/TRBV12-4|TRBJ2-6|many
ASRPLEANVLT
>TRBV29-1|TRBJ1-1|-
SVTSPIFNTEAF
>TRBV20-1|TRBJ2-3|-
SASTGGRTDTQY
>TRBV20-1|TRBJ2-7|few
SASPGGTGSDEQY
>TRBV20-1|TRBJ2-3|-
SVKTSGRTDTQY
>TRBV3-1|TRBJ1-1|few
ASSQDRGAGAF
>TRBV6-5|TRBJ2-2|-
ASSSPWEGGELF
>TRBV5-1|TRBJ2-7|many
ASKRSGTEYREQY
>TRBV9|TRBJ2-1|many
ASSVENEQF
>TRBV9|TRBJ2-1|few
ASSDRTGTTNEQF
>TRBV10-1|TRBJ2-1|many
ASSGGLYNEQF
>TRBV5-1|TRBJ2-1|many
ASSLRPSNYNEQF
>TRBV7-7|TRBJ2-6|few
ASSPLQGATGANVLT
>TRBV12-3/TRBV12-4|TRBJ2-1|-
ASGVGFEQF
>TRBV20-1|TRBJ2-1|few
SAREDLLGYEQF
>TRBV12-3/TRBV12-4|TRBJ2-1|few
ASIRDSSYNEQF
>TRBV20-1|TRBJ1-6|few
SAGTGNSPLH